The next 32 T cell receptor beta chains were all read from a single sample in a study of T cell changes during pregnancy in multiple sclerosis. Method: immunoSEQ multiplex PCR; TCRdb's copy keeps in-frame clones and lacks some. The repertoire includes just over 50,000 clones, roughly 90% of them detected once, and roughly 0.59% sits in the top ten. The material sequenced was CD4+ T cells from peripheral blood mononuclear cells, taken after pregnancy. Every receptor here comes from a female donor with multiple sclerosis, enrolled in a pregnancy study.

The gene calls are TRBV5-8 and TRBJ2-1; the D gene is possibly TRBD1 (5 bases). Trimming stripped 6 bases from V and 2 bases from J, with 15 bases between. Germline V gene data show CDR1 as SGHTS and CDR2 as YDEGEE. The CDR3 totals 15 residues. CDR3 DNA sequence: TGTGCCAGCACTCCAATTAAGGGGCCCTACAATGAGCAGTTCTTC. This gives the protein CASTPIKGPYNEQFF. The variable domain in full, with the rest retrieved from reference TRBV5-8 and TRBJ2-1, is EAGVTQSPTHLIKTRGQQATLRCSPISGHTSVYWYQQALGLGLQFLLWYDEGEERNRGNFPPRFSGRQFPNYSSELNVNALELEDSALYLCASTPIKGPYNEQFFGPGTRLTVL.

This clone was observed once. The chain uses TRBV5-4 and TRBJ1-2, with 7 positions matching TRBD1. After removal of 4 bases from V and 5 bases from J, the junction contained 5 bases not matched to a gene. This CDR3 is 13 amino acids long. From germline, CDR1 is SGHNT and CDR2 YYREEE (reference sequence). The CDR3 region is CASSHRQGYGYTF. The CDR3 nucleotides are TGTGCCAGCAGCCATCGACAGGGTTATGGCTACACCTTC.

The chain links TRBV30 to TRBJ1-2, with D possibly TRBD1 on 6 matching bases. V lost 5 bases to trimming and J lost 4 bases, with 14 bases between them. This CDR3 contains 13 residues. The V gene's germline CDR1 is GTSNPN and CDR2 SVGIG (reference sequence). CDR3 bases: TGTGCCTGGGGCAGGGGAGAGAGCTATGGCTACACCTTC. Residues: CAWGRGESYGYTF.

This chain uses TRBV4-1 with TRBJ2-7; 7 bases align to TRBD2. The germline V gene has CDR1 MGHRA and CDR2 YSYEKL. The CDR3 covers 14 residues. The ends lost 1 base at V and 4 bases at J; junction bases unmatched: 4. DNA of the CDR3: TGCGCCAGCAGCCAAGCTAGCGGCGGGTACGAGCAGTACTTC. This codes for CASSQASGGYEQYF.

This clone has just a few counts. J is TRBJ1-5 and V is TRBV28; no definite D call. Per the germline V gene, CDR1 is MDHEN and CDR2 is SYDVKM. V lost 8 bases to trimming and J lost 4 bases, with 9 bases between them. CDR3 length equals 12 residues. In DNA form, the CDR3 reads TGTGCCAGCGATGGTCGGAATCAGCCCCAGCATTTT. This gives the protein CASDGRNQPQHF.

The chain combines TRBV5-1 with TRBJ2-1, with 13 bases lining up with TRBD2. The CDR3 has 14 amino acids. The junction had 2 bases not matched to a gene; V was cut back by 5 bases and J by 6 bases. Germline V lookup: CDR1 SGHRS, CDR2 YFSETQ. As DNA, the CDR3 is TGCGCCAGCAGAGGGACTAGCGGGATCAATGAGCAGTTCTTC. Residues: CASRGTSGINEQFF.

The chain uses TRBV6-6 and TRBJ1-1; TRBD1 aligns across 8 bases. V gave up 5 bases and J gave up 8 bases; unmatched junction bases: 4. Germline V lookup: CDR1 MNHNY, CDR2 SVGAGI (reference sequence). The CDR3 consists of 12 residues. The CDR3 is CASSQGAPEAFF. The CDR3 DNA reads TGTGCCAGCAGTCAGGGGGCTCCGGAAGCTTTCTTT.

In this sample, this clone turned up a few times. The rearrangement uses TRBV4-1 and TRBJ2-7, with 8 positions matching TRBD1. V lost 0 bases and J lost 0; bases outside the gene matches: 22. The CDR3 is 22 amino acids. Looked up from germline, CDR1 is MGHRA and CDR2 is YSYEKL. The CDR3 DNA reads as TGCGCCAGCAGCCAAGAGCAGATCTCCGTCCTGGGACAGGAAACGGCCTCCTACGAGCAGTACTTC. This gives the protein CASSQEQISVLGQETASYEQYF.

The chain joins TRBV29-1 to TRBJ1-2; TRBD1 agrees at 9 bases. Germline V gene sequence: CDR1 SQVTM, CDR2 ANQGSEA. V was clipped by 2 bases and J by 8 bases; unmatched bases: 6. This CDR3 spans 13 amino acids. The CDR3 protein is CSVEKPGQGGYTF. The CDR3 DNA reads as TGCAGCGTTGAAAAACCGGGACAGGGAGGCTACACCTTC.

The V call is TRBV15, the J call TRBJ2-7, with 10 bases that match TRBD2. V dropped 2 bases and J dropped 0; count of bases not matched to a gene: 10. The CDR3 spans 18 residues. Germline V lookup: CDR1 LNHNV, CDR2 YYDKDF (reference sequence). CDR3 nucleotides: TGTGCCACCAGCAGAAAACCCGGGACTAGCGTATCCTCCTACGAGCAGTACTTC. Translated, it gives CATSRKPGTSVSSYEQYF.

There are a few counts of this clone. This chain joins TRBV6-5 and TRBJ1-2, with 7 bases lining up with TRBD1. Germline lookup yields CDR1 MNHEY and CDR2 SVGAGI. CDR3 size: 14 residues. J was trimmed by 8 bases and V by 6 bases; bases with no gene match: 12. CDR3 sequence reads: CASSPTGTVAGYTF. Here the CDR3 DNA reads TGTGCCAGCAGCCCGACAGGGACCGTCGCGGGCTACACCTTC.

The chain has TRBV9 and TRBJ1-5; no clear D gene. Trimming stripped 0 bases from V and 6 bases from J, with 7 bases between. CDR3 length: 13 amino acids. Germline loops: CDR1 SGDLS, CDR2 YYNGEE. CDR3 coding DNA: TGTGCCAGCAGCGTAGGTCCGGTTCAGCCCCAGCATTTT. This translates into CASSVGPVQPQHF.

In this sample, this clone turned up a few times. The CDR3 is CASSTQPFNEQFF. CDR3 in DNA: TGTGCCAGCAGCACACAACCTTTCAATGAGCAGTTCTTC. This rearrangement joins TRBV14 to TRBJ2-1; D gene unclear. Germline CDR1 and CDR2: SGHDN and FVKESK. The CDR3 extends over 13 amino acids. V lost 5 bases and J lost 6, with 11 bases in between.

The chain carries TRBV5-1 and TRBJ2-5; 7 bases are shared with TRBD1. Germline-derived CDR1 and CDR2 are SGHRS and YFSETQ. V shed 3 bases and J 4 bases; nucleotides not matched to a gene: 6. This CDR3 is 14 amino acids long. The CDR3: CASSWRQGGETQYF. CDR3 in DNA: TGCGCCAGCAGCTGGAGACAGGGTGGAGAGACCCAGTACTTC.

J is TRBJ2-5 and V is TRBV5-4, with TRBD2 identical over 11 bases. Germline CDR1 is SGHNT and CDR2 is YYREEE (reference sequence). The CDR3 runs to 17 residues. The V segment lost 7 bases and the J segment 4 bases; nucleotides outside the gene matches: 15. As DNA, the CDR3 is TGTGCCAGCTCTCGGGTAGCGGGAGGGCCCTCTCGAGAGACCCAGTACTTC. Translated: CASSRVAGGPSRETQYF.

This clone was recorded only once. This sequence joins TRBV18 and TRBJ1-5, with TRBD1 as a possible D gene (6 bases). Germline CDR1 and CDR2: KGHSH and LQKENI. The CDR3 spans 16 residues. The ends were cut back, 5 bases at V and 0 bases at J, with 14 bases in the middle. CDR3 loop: CASSSQGRVSNQPQHF. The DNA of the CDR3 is TGTGCCAGCTCATCACAGGGCAGGGTTAGCAATCAGCCCCAGCATTTT.

CDR3 sequence: CASRGTGAPIRETQYF. The CDR3 DNA sequence: TGTGCCAGCAGAGGGACAGGGGCCCCTATCCGGGAGACCCAGTACTTC. V usage is TRBV27 and J usage is TRBJ2-5; 10 bases line up with TRBD1. The V gene's germline CDR1 is MNHEY and CDR2 SMNVEV (reference sequence). This CDR3 region has 16 residues. The junction had 12 bases not matched to a gene; V was cut back by 6 bases and J by 5 bases.

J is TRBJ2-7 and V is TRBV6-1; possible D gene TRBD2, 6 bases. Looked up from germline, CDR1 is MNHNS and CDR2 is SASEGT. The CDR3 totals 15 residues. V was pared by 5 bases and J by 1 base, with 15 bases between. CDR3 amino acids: CASSTRAGPSYEQYF. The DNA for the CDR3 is TGTGCCAGCAGTACCCGGGCGGGGCCGTCCTACGAGCAGTACTTC.

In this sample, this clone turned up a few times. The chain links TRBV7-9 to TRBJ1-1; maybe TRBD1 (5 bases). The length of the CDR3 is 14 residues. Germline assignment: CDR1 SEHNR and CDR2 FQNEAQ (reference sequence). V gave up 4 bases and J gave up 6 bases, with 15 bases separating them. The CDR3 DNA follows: TGTGCCAGCAGCTCCCCCGGGGGGTACGCTGAAGCTTTCTTT. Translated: CASSSPGGYAEAFF. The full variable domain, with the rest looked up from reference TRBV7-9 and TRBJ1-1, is DTGVSQNPRHKITKRGQNVTFRCDPISEHNRLYWYRQTLGQGPEFLTYFQNEAQLEKSRLLSDRFSAERPKGSFSTLEIQRTEQGDSAMYLCASSSPGGYAEAFFGQGTRLTVV.

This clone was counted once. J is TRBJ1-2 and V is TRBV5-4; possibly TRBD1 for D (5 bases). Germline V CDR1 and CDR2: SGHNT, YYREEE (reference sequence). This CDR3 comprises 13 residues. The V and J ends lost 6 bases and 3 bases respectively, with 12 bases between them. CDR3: CASNRGGDYGYTF. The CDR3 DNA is TGTGCCAGCAACCGGGGGGGGGACTATGGCTACACCTTC.

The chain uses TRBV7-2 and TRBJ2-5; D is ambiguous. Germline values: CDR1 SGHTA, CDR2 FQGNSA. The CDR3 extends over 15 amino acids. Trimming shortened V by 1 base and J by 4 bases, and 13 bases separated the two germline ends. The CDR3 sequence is CASSLGGGRIETQYF. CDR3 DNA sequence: TGTGCCAGCAGCTTAGGAGGTGGTCGGATAGAGACCCAGTACTTC.

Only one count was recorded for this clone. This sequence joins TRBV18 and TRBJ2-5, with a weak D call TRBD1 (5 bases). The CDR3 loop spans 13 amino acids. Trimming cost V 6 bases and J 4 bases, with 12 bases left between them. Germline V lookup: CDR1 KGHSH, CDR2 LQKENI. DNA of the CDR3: TGTGCCAGCTCCCAGGGCTTGGGAGAGACCCAGTACTTC. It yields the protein CASSQGLGETQYF. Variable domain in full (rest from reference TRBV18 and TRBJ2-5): NAGVMQNPRHLVRRRGQEARLRCSPMKGHSHVYWYRQLPEEGLKFMVYLQKENIIDESGMPKERFSAEFPKEGPSILRIQQVVRGDSAAYFCASSQGLGETQYFGPGTRLLVL.

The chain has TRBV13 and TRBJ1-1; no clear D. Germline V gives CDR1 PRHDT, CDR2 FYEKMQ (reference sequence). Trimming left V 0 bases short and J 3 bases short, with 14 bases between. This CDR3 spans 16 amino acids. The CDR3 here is CASSLGLLGGYTEAFF. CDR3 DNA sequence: TGTGCCAGCAGCTTAGGCCTTTTGGGAGGGTACACTGAAGCTTTCTTT.

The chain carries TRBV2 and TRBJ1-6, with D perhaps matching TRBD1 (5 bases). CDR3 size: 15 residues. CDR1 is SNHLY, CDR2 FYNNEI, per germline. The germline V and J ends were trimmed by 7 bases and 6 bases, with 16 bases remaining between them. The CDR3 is CASTPVGGSNSPLHF. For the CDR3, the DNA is TGTGCCAGCACCCCAGTGGGGGGATCTAATTCACCCCTCCACTTT.

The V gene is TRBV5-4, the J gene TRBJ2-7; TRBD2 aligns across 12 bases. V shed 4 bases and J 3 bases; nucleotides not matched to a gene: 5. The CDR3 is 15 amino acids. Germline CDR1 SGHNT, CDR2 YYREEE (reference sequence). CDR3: CASSAELAGGYEQYF. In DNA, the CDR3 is TGTGCCAGCAGCGCCGAACTAGCGGGGGGCTACGAGCAGTACTTC.

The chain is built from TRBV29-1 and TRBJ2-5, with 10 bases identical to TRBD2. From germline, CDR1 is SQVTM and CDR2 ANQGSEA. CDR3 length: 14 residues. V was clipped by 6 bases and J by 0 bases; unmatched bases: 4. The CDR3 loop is CSVSGRAHQETQYF. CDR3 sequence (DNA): TGCAGCGTCAGCGGGAGGGCTCACCAAGAGACCCAGTACTTC.

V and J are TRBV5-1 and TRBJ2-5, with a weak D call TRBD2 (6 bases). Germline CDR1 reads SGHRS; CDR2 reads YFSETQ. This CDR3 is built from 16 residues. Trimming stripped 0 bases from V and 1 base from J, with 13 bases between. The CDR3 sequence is CASSLAGGNVQETQYF. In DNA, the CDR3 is TGCGCCAGCAGCTTGGCGGGCGGGAACGTCCAAGAGACCCAGTACTTC. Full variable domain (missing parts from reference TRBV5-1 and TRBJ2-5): KAGVTQTPRYLIKTRGQQVTLSCSPISGHRSVSWYQQTPGQGLQFLFEYFSETQRNKGNFPGRFSGRQFSNSRSEMNVSTLELGDSALYLCASSLAGGNVQETQYFGPGTRLLVL.

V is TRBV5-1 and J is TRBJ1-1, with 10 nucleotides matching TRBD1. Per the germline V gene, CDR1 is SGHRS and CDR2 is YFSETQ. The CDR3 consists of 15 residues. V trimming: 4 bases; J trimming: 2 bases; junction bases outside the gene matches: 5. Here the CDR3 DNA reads TGCGCCAGCAGCGGGACGACAGGGGGCAACACTGAAGCTTTCTTT. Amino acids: CASSGTTGGNTEAFF. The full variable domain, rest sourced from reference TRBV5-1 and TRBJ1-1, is KAGVTQTPRYLIKTRGQQVTLSCSPISGHRSVSWYQQTPGQGLQFLFEYFSETQRNKGNFPGRFSGRQFSNSRSEMNVSTLELGDSALYLCASSGTTGGNTEAFFGQGTRLTVV.

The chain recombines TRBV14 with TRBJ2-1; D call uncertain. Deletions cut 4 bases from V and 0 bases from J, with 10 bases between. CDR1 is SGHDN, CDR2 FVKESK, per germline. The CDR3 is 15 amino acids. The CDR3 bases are TGTGCCAGCAGCCGAGACCTTAGCTCCTACAATGAGCAGTTCTTC. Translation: CASSRDLSSYNEQFF.

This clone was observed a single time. For the CDR3, the DNA is TGTGCCAGCAGGACAGGAGCACAAGAGACCCAGTACTTC. Protein: CASRTGAQETQYF. The chain joins TRBV28 to TRBJ2-5, with D possibly matching TRBD1 (6 bases). The CDR3 has 13 residues. Trimming cost V 6 bases and J 2 bases, with 10 bases left between them. In germline, CDR1 is MDHEN, CDR2 SYDVKM.

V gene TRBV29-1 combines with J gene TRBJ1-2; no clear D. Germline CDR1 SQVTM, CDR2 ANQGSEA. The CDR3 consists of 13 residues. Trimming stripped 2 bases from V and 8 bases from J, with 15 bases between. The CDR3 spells CSVEKDPAGGYTF. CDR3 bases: TGCAGCGTTGAAAAGGATCCCGCGGGGGGCTACACCTTC.

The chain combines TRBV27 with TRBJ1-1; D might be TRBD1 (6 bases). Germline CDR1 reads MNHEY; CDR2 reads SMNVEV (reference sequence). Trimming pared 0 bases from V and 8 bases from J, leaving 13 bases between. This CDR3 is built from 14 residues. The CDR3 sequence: CASSLSISTGEAFF. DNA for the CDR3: TGTGCCAGCAGTTTATCGATTTCTACAGGGGAAGCTTTCTTT.